A selection of T cell receptor beta chains follows, all from one sample in a study of metastatic and nonmetastatic thyroid tumors. TCRdb re-called the PCR reads through MiXCR. The sample has approximately 15,000 clones, roughly a third seen once. The sequencing input was tumor tissue. The source of these receptors is a male donor with papillary thyroid cancer or a benign thyroid nodule (not recorded which). Some clones in this sample may be carry-over from other donors' samples. Each CDR3 is given with its conserved first and last residue. D genes are given only for firm matches. A row's size may be missing; if present it is once, few, many or a size class.

>.|TRBD2|TRBV15
CATSREVLAGGKRTVELFF
>medium-sized|TRBD1|TRBV5-4
CASSLQTGRANYGYTF
>once|TRBD1|TRBV2
CASRGTRGQSEVYGYTF
>large|.|TRBV6-1
CATAEMDYEQYF
>.|TRBD2|TRBV20-1
CSARGGLGTRGRPLVYNEQFF
>many|TRBD2|TRBV7-8
CASSLRTSGSRTDTQYF
>many|TRBD2|TRBV15
CATSRPTSGGGMGTDTQYF
>.|TRBD2|TRBV20-1
CSAMAGGRGTDTQYF
>few|.|TRBV2
CASTEEVRLNYGYTF
>.|TRBD2|TRBV28
CASSLRLAVGLSGANVLTF
>.|.|TRBV6-1
CASSEALSNGFGNEQFF
>few|.|TRBV5-4
CASSLTSWRIRSGELFF
>medium-sized|.|TRBV20-1
CSARYRGKGIYEQYF
>medium-sized|.|TRBV28
CASSPAPGLVFSPLHF
>many|.|TRBV5-1
CASSLLSNNDEQFF
>many|TRBD1|TRBV5-1
CASSWGGDRTYEQYF
>medium-sized|TRBD2|TRBV19
CASSRLAETYEQYF
>many|TRBD1|TRBV6-2/TRBV6-3
CASSLPTGVWQPQHF
>.|.|TRBV6-1
CAISEFGGWANVLTF
>many|.|TRBV6-4
CASSDRDTGELFF
>.|.|TRBV5-4
CASSLGGGGGNQPQHF
>many|.|TRBV25-1
CASSNKNIQYF
>medium-sized|.|TRBV9
CASSVSGGGGYTF
>many|.|TRBV20-1
CSAEGGTSSYEQYF
>many|.|TRBV9
CASSVGRVPGAAFF
>many|.|TRBV29-1
CSASPSYNEQFF
>many|.|TRBV9
CASSVVGGAGSEQYF
>few|.|TRBV5-1
CACSLVGDEQFF
>.|TRBD1|TRBV3-1
CASSQPTGGIEQYF
>.|.|TRBV30
CAWTSDAHTGELFF
>many|.|TRBV11-2
CASSSQGRSLGNTIYF
>.|TRBD1|TRBV5-6
CASSFWDRVSHEQYF
>many|.|TRBV11-3
CASSRDGGRRPSGANVLTF
>medium-sized|TRBD2|TRBV27
CASSFSTSGTYEQYF
>many|TRBD1|TRBV5-1
CASSFSRQGLDEQFF
>medium-sized|.|TRBV5-5
CASSLRDGNQPQHF
>.|TRBD1|TRBV5-1
CASSPDRLSSYEQYF
>medium-sized|.|TRBV20-1
CSARGVEGRQPQHF
>.|.|TRBV5-6
CASSLIFQEETQYF